One sample yielded the 30 T cell receptor beta chains listed below, sequenced in a study of resident and recirculating memory T cells in vitiligo. Generated by immunoSEQ multiplex PCR, the TCRdb table keeps only in-frame clones and is missing some. The table lists tens of thousands of clones, approximately 91% of them singletons. Sequencing was carried out using blood. Receptors originate from a male donor with vitiligo.

This clone was observed a single time. V gene TRBV7-2 combines with J gene TRBJ1-5, with D perhaps matching TRBD1 (6 bases). The CDR3 consists of 14 residues. V was clipped by 3 bases and J by 3 bases, with 9 bases between them. CDR1 and CDR2 from the germline V gene are SGHTA and FQGNSA. The CDR3 sequence: CASSLDSLNQPQHF. CDR3 nucleotide sequence: TGTGCCAGCAGCTTGGACAGTCTCAATCAGCCCCAGCATTTT.

J is TRBJ2-7 and V is TRBV5-6, with a possible D match to TRBD1 (6 bases). The CDR3 is made up of 16 amino acids. Germline assignment: CDR1 SGHDT and CDR2 YYEEEE. Trimming pared 1 base from V and 0 bases from J, leaving 14 bases between. CDR3 bases: TGTGCCAGCAGCTTGCTGCGGCAGGGGCTCTCCTACGAGCAGTACTTC. Its translation is CASSLLRQGLSYEQYF.

This rearrangement joins TRBV7-2 to TRBJ2-3; TRBD2 aligns across 7 bases. The J segment lost 4 bases and the V segment lost 1 base, leaving 17 bases of the junction unmatched. CDR1 SGHTA and CDR2 FQGNSA come from the germline V gene. CDR3 size: 19 residues. CDR3 in DNA: TGTGCCAGCAGCTTAGTAACGCTAGCCGGCGGGGGTTCCGCAGATACGCAGTATTTT. Amino acid sequence: CASSLVTLAGGGSADTQYF.

This clone has just one count. The V and J genes are TRBV12-2 and TRBJ2-5; TRBD2, as called in the table, went unchecked against the DNA. TRBV12-2 has pseudogene status. This CDR3 is built from 16 residues. CDR3 in amino acids: CASRLANRDSKETQYF. The CDR3 bases are TGTGCAAGTCGCTTAGCGAACCGGGACTCTAAAGAGACCCAGTACTTC.

This chain connects TRBV6-1 to TRBJ2-7; D remains unclear. V was cut by 2 bases and J by 4 bases, with 9 bases left in between. Germline CDR1 MNHNS, CDR2 SASEGT. The CDR3 spans 13 residues. The CDR3 spells CASSESWLYEQYF. The CDR3 coding sequence is TGTGCCAGCAGTGAATCTTGGCTGTACGAGCAGTACTTC.

The rearrangement joins TRBV7-6 to TRBJ2-2; 9 nucleotides match TRBD1. The V and J ends lost 5 bases and 4 bases, in that order; junction bases with no gene match: 2. Germline V CDR1 and CDR2: SGHVS, FNYEAQ. This CDR3 contains 14 residues. In DNA, the CDR3 is TGTGCCAGCAGCCCACAGGGGGCCACCGGGGAGCTGTTTTTT. As protein: CASSPQGATGELFF. The full variable domain, completed using reference TRBV7-6 and TRBJ2-2, is GAGVSQSPRYKVTKRGQDVALRCDPISGHVSLYWYRQALGQGPEFLTYFNYEAQQDKSGLPNDRFSAERPEGSISTLTIQRTEQRDSAMYRCASSPQGATGELFFGEGSRLTVL.

CDR3 sequence: CASSGGTGNSPLHF. The CDR3 nucleotides read TGTGCCAGCAGTGGAGGGACAGGAAATTCACCCCTCCACTTT. The rearrangement joins TRBV6-1 to TRBJ1-6; 8 nucleotides agree with TRBD1. The CDR3 has 14 residues. In germline, CDR1 is MNHNS, CDR2 SASEGT. Trimming cost V 4 bases and J 7 bases; bases outside gene matches: 3.

The chain joins TRBV6-5 to TRBJ2-7; D may be TRBD1 (6 bases). Trimming pared 5 bases from V and 0 bases from J, leaving 8 bases between. Per the germline V gene, CDR1 is MNHEY and CDR2 is SVGAGI. The CDR3 runs 13 residues. CDR3 in amino acids: CASSRQVSYEQYF. CDR3 sequence (DNA): TGTGCCAGCAGTCGACAGGTCTCCTACGAGCAGTACTTC.

The J gene is TRBJ2-3, the V gene TRBV5-1; TRBD1 matches at 12 bases. The germline CDR1 and CDR2 sequences are SGHRS and YFSETQ. The V segment lost 8 bases and the J segment 6 bases; nucleotides outside the gene matches: 10. This CDR3 is built from 15 residues. DNA for the CDR3: TGCGCCAGTAGCCGTTTGGGACAGGGGGCGGATACGCAGTATTTT. This translates into CASSRLGQGADTQYF.

The rearrangement uses TRBV7-9 and TRBJ2-1; 7 positions agree with TRBD1. Germline CDR1 reads SEHNR; CDR2 reads FQNEAQ (reference sequence). The CDR3 totals 12 residues. V was clipped by 6 bases and J by 7 bases; unmatched bases: 3. Here the CDR3 reads CASSSDRNEQFF. CDR3 DNA sequence: TGTGCCAGCAGTTCGGACAGGAATGAGCAGTTCTTC. Combining the CDR3 with reference TRBV7-9 and TRBJ2-1 gives the whole variable domain DTGVSQNPRHKITKRGQNVTFRCDPISEHNRLYWYRQTLGQGPEFLTYFQNEAQLEKSRLLSDRFSAERPKGSFSTLEIQRTEQGDSAMYLCASSSDRNEQFFGPGTRLTVL.

This clone is a singleton in its sample. The chain couples TRBV7-2 to TRBJ2-7; possible D gene TRBD2, 5 bases. V gave up 3 bases and J gave up 7 bases, with 19 bases separating them. This CDR3 is built from 15 residues. The germline CDR1 and CDR2 sequences are SGHTA and FQGNSA. The CDR3 nucleotides read TGTGCCAGCAGCTTTAGGATTTGGGCGTCGGGAGAGCAGTACTTC. Translated: CASSFRIWASGEQYF.

The rearrangement links TRBV7-2 to TRBJ2-2; possible D gene TRBD1, 5 bases. Germline CDR1 and CDR2: SGHTA and FQGNSA. V shed 1 base and J shed 5 bases, with 11 bases lying between them. The CDR3 has 15 residues. CDR3 protein: CASSLVQGGTGELFF. CDR3 bases: TGTGCCAGCAGCTTAGTCCAGGGTGGAACCGGGGAGCTGTTTTTT.

The chain employs TRBV6-1 and TRBJ2-7; perhaps TRBD1 as D (6 bases). Trimming took 8 bases from V and 6 from J, leaving 8 bases between them. This CDR3 is 10 amino acids long. Looked up from germline, CDR1 is MNHNS and CDR2 is SASEGT. The CDR3 loop reads CASEQGEQYF. CDR3 in DNA: TGTGCCAGCGAACAGGGCGAGCAGTACTTC.

This chain links TRBV7-2 with TRBJ2-7; TRBD2 agrees at 12 bases. Per the germline V gene, CDR1 is SGHTA and CDR2 is FQGNSA. V dropped 5 bases and J dropped 7; count of bases not matched to a gene: 9. CDR3 length: 15 amino acids. CDR3 region: CASSMTSGGGGEQYF. The CDR3 DNA is TGTGCCAGCAGCATGACTAGCGGGGGAGGTGGGGAGCAGTACTTC.

The chain couples TRBV5-6 to TRBJ2-3; 9 bases fit TRBD2. Trimming cost V 0 bases and J 9 bases; bases outside gene matches: 2. The CDR3 runs 13 residues. Germline lookup yields CDR1 SGHDT and CDR2 YYEEEE. The CDR3 reads CASSLVSGGTQYF. CDR3 DNA sequence: TGTGCCAGCAGCTTGGTCAGCGGGGGGACGCAGTATTTT.

The chain joins TRBV27 to TRBJ1-6; 8 bases agree with TRBD1. The CDR3 is made up of 13 amino acids. Trimming cost V 6 bases and J 7 bases; bases outside gene matches: 2. Germline loops: CDR1 MNHEY, CDR2 SMNVEV (reference sequence). The CDR3 sequence: CASRTGGNSPLHF. In DNA form, the CDR3 reads TGTGCCAGCAGAACAGGGGGGAATTCACCCCTCCACTTT.

CDR3 in DNA: TGTGCCAGCAGCCTCTCCCGCCTGAGCGCAGAGCAGTACTTC. It specifies CASSLSRLSAEQYF. The rearrangement joins TRBV7-9 to TRBJ2-7; D unclear. V gave up 5 bases and J gave up 7 bases, with 18 bases separating them. Germline CDR1 and CDR2: SEHNR and FQNEAQ (reference sequence). This CDR3 has 14 amino acids.

The chain uses TRBV4-3 and TRBJ2-7; TRBD1 aligns across 8 bases. CDR3 length equals 13 residues. Germline lookup yields CDR1 LGHNA and CDR2 YSLEER. V was clipped by 3 bases and J by 7 bases; unmatched bases: 5. CDR3 in amino acids: CASSQDRVGEQYF. The CDR3 DNA sequence: TGCGCCAGCAGCCAGGACAGGGTGGGGGAGCAGTACTTC.

The chain has TRBV29-1 and TRBJ2-3; possibly TRBD1 for D (5 bases). Germline CDR1 and CDR2: SQVTM and ANQGSEA. This CDR3 has 13 residues. The germline V and J ends were trimmed by 0 bases and 5 bases, with 9 bases remaining between them. This chain's CDR3 is CSVEDREVDTQYF. As DNA, the CDR3 is TGCAGCGTTGAAGACAGGGAAGTAGATACGCAGTATTTT.

This chain connects TRBV14 to TRBJ1-1; no firm D call. The V gene lost 0 bases and the J gene lost 1 base, with 9 bases spanning the gap. This CDR3 has 15 residues. The germline CDR1 and CDR2 sequences are SGHDN and FVKESK. The CDR3 nucleotides read TGTGCCAGCAGCCAAGATTTCGCGGGGAACACTGAAGCTTTCTTT. Translated, it gives CASSQDFAGNTEAFF.

V and J are TRBV4-2 and TRBJ1-5; D ambiguous. V shed 0 bases and J shed 6 bases, with 9 bases lying between them. From germline, CDR1 is LGHNA and CDR2 YNFKEQ. The CDR3 has 14 residues. CDR3 DNA sequence: TGTGCCAGCAGCCAAGATGTAGGGAGTCAGCCCCAGCATTTT. It codes for CASSQDVGSQPQHF.

V is TRBV5-1 and J is TRBJ1-3; D is possibly TRBD1 (6 bases). The V end was cut by 3 bases, the J end by 1 base, with 14 bases between. Per the germline V gene, CDR1 is SGHRS and CDR2 is YFSETQ. This CDR3 contains 16 residues. The CDR3 DNA reads TGCGCCAGCAGCTCTCTCGGGGGGCTATCTGGAAACACCATATATTTT. Protein: CASSSLGGLSGNTIYF.

The chain employs TRBV6-1 and TRBJ1-2; possible D gene TRBD1, 5 bases. The CDR3 runs to 12 residues. Germline CDR1 MNHNS, CDR2 SASEGT. V dropped 7 bases and J dropped 2 bases, with 8 bases sitting between them. CDR3 amino acids: CASIQGNYGYTF. CDR3 DNA sequence: TGTGCCAGCATCCAGGGAAACTATGGCTACACCTTC.

The genes are TRBV27 and TRBJ1-2; TRBD1 matches 9 bases. The CDR3 spans 15 residues. Germline CDR1 reads MNHEY; CDR2 reads SMNVEV (reference sequence). Trimming at V came to 0 bases and at J to 4 bases, leaving 3 bases not matched to a gene. For the CDR3, the DNA is TGTGCCAGCAGTTTATCGATACAGGGGGCCTATGGCTACACCTTC. Translating gives CASSLSIQGAYGYTF.

To note about this clone: The sample holds other DNA sequences that translate to the same CDR3. The chain links TRBV11-2 to TRBJ2-3; the D is unclear. The ends were cut back, 5 bases at V and 4 bases at J, with 7 bases in the middle. CDR1 SGHAT and CDR2 FQNNGV come from the germline V gene. The CDR3 loop spans 12 amino acids. The CDR3 region has the DNA TGTGCCAGCAGCCGTGAGGCAGATACGCAGTATTTT. This gives the protein CASSREADTQYF.

The rearrangement uses TRBV4-3 and TRBJ2-1; 10 bases are shared with TRBD1. Losses at the gene ends were 0 bases for V and 8 bases for J; bases not matched to a gene: 16. The CDR3 contains 19 residues. CDR1 is LGHNA, CDR2 YSLEER, per germline. This chain's CDR3 is CASSQDSFGGTGAPDEQFF. The CDR3 DNA is TGCGCCAGCAGCCAAGATTCATTCGGCGGGACAGGGGCGCCCGATGAGCAGTTCTTC.

This sequence joins TRBV7-2 and TRBJ1-1; no definite D call. The V gene's germline CDR1 is SGHTA and CDR2 FQGNSA. The CDR3 loop spans 12 amino acids. The V end was cut by 5 bases, the J end by 5 bases, with 9 bases between. Here the CDR3 DNA reads TGTGCCAGCAGCCTCAGAGGGACTGAAGCTTTCTTT. Its protein is CASSLRGTEAFF. Looking up the rest from reference TRBV7-2 and TRBJ1-1 gives the full variable domain: GAGVSQSPSNKVTEKGKDVELRCDPISGHTALYWYRQSLGQGLEFLIYFQGNSAPDKSGLPSDRFSAERTGGSVSTLTIQRTQQEDSAVYLCASSLRGTEAFFGQGTRLTVV.

The rearrangement joins TRBV9 to TRBJ1-1; maybe TRBD1 (6 bases). Trimming cost V 0 bases and J 5 bases, with 8 bases left between them. The CDR3 is 13 amino acids. CDR1 is SGDLS, CDR2 YYNGEE, per germline. DNA for the CDR3: TGTGCCAGCAGCGTAGGAGACAGGACTGAAGCTTTCTTT. Protein sequence: CASSVGDRTEAFF.

The chain joins TRBV6-1 to TRBJ2-4; TRBD1 aligns across 12 bases. Looked up from germline, CDR1 is MNHNS and CDR2 is SASEGT. The CDR3 is 15 amino acids. J gave up 2 bases and V 7 bases, and 3 bases lay outside the gene matches. Here the CDR3 DNA reads TGTGCCAGCACGGGACAGGGGGCGACCAAAAACATTCAGTACTTC. Translated: CASTGQGATKNIQYF.

The chain uses TRBV19 and TRBJ1-6; 8 nucleotides line up with TRBD1. Germline V gene data show CDR1 as LNHDA and CDR2 as SQIVND (reference sequence). The CDR3 consists of 17 residues. V gave up 1 base and J gave up 5 bases; unmatched junction bases: 7. This chain's CDR3 is CASSIARTGRNNSPLHF. The CDR3 DNA reads as TGTGCCAGTAGTATAGCCCGGACAGGGAGAAATAATTCACCCCTCCACTTT.